This passage covers 27 T cell receptor beta chains from one sample sequenced in a study of blood T cell repertoires in COVID-19. Profiled with immunoSEQ multiplex PCR; TCRdb holds only in-frame clones, not every one. In the table there are under 350,000 clones, about 89% of which are singletons. The sample was PBMCs or T cells enriched from blood (not recorded which). All receptors come from a woman in her 40s who had recovered from COVID-19.

This chain joins TRBV24-1 and TRBJ2-1; possibly TRBD1 for D (5 bases). The germline V gene has CDR1 KGHDR and CDR2 SFDVKD. There are 13 residues in the CDR3. V lost 12 bases and J lost 0, with 11 bases in between. CDR3 sequence reads: CASQVSSYNEQFF. The CDR3 coding sequence is TGTGCCTCACAGGTCAGCTCCTACAATGAGCAGTTCTTC.

V gene TRBV3-1 (or the pseudogene TRBV3-2) combines with J gene TRBJ1-4; D remains ambiguous. V lost 11 bases and J lost 3, with 10 bases in between. This CDR3 contains 12 residues. The germline gives CDR1 LGHDT, CDR2 YNNKEL (reference sequence). The CDR3 sequence is CAAADANEKLFF. The CDR3 DNA reads as TGTGCCGCAGCGGATGCTAATGAAAAACTGTTTTTT.

The rearrangement links TRBV6-5 to TRBJ1-3, with TRBD1 as a possible D gene (5 bases). Germline V gene lookup returns CDR1 MNHEY and CDR2 SVGAGI. V was cut by 6 bases and J by 2 bases, with 14 bases left in between. This CDR3 is 15 amino acids long. CDR3 sequence (DNA): TGTGCCAGCAGGACCAACGGGGGGGCTGGAAACACCATATATTTT. It specifies CASRTNGGAGNTIYF.

The chain couples TRBV5-1 to TRBJ2-7; 9 bases are shared with TRBD1. Germline V gene data show CDR1 as SGHRS and CDR2 as YFSETQ. V was clipped by 0 bases and J by 5 bases; unmatched bases: 3. The CDR3 consists of 14 residues. The CDR3: CASSLERDRDEQYF. CDR3 nucleotides: TGCGCCAGCAGCTTGGAACGGGACAGGGACGAGCAGTACTTC.

This clone is a singleton in its sample. The V and J genes are TRBV12-5 and TRBJ1-6; D ambiguous. Germline V lookup: CDR1 LGHNT, CDR2 FRNRAP. V was trimmed by 5 bases and J by 7 bases, leaving 6 bases between them. This CDR3 is 12 amino acids long. The CDR3 region is CASGLGNSPLHF. The CDR3 DNA reads TGTGCTAGTGGTCTAGGAAATTCACCCCTCCACTTT.

This sequence joins TRBV3-1 (or the pseudogene TRBV3-2) and TRBJ2-1; D is ambiguous. The germline gives CDR1 LGHDT, CDR2 YNNKEL (reference sequence). Trimming pared 0 bases from V and 4 bases from J, leaving 13 bases between. The CDR3 is made up of 16 amino acids. The CDR3 DNA reads as TGTGCCAGCAGCCAAGACCGCCTAGTCCTGTACAATGAGCAGTTCTTC. Protein sequence: CASSQDRLVLYNEQFF.

CDR3 loop: CASSIIGGNGYTF. Here the CDR3 DNA reads TGTGCCAGCAGTATAATTGGAGGGAATGGCTACACCTTC. The chain carries TRBV2 and TRBJ1-2; D ambiguous. From germline, CDR1 is SNHLY and CDR2 FYNNEI. V lost 5 bases, J lost 6 bases, and 13 bases lay in between. The CDR3 extends over 13 amino acids. The full variable domain, its missing parts supplied by reference TRBV2 and TRBJ1-2, is EPEVTQTPSHQVTQMGQEVILRCVPISNHLYFYWYRQILGQKVEFLVSFYNNEISEKSEIFDDQFSVERPDGSNFTLKIRSTKLEDSAMYFCASSIIGGNGYTFGSGTRLTVV.

This clone was recorded only once. This chain uses TRBV3-1 (or the pseudogene TRBV3-2) with TRBJ2-6; tentatively, D is TRBD1 (5 bases). Germline lookup yields CDR1 LGHDT and CDR2 YNNKEL (reference sequence). V was pared by 4 bases and J by 1 base, with 11 bases between. CDR3 length: 16 amino acids. This CDR3 reads CASSRTSGSGANVLTF. The CDR3 DNA reads as TGTGCCAGCAGCCGCACGTCAGGGTCTGGGGCCAACGTCCTGACTTTC.

J is TRBJ2-7 and V is TRBV3-1 (or the pseudogene TRBV3-2), with no clear D. The CDR3 is 14 residues long. The V end lost 1 base, the J end lost 0 bases, and 7 bases lay between the germline ends. Germline V gene sequence: CDR1 LGHDT, CDR2 YNNKEL (reference sequence). Here the CDR3 DNA reads TGTGCCAGCAGCCAAGGAATGGCCTCCTACGAGCAGTACTTC. Amino acid sequence: CASSQGMASYEQYF.

This clone was counted once. The rearrangement links TRBV5-1 to TRBJ1-1; a possible D gene is TRBD1 (6 bases). The V gene's germline CDR1 is SGHRS and CDR2 YFSETQ. The CDR3 covers 13 residues. V was cut by 4 bases and J by 6 bases, with 13 bases left in between. The CDR3 sequence is CASSRLQGSEAFF. CDR3 nucleotides: TGCGCCAGCAGCCGACTACAGGGCTCTGAAGCTTTCTTT.

The chain employs TRBV6-6 and TRBJ1-2, with D maybe TRBD1 (6 bases). The CDR3 extends over 15 amino acids. The ends were cut back, 7 bases at V and 4 bases at J, with 19 bases in the middle. Germline V gives CDR1 MNHNY, CDR2 SVGAGI (reference sequence). The CDR3 nucleotides read TGTGCCAGCACTTCAACTCGATGGACAGCCTATGGCTACACCTTC. Its translation is CASTSTRWTAYGYTF.

The V and J genes are TRBV5-4 and TRBJ2-5, with 7 bases lining up with TRBD1. Per germline, CDR1 SGHNT and CDR2 YYREEE (reference sequence). The junction had 7 bases not matched to a gene; V was cut back by 0 bases and J by 5 bases. The CDR3 length is 15 residues. The CDR3 loop is CASSLEARGTETQYF. The CDR3, as DNA: TGTGCCAGCAGCTTGGAGGCCAGGGGGACGGAGACCCAGTACTTC.

The rearrangement joins TRBV5-4 to TRBJ2-7; 9 nucleotides align to TRBD1. V shed 5 bases and J 1 base; nucleotides not matched to a gene: 7. The germline V gene has CDR1 SGHNT and CDR2 YYREEE (reference sequence). CDR3 length: 15 residues. The CDR3 DNA sequence: TGTGCCAGCAGGACGGACAGGGGTGATTCCTACGAGCAGTACTTC. Protein product: CASRTDRGDSYEQYF.

The chain couples TRBV6-1 to TRBJ2-1; the match to TRBD2 covers 7 bases. The trim removed 2 bases at V and 8 bases at J, leaving 9 bases unmatched. This CDR3 comprises 15 residues. CDR1 and CDR2 from the germline V gene are MNHNS and SASEGT. CDR3 DNA: TGTGCCAGCAGTGAAATAGGCCCGGGAGGCGATGAGCAGTTCTTC. Translated: CASSEIGPGGDEQFF.

The J gene is TRBJ2-3, the V gene TRBV19; 8 bases line up with TRBD1. The germline V gene encodes CDR1 LNHDA and CDR2 SQIVND (reference sequence). J was trimmed by 1 base and V by 5 bases; bases with no gene match: 8. This CDR3 region has 16 residues. CDR3 in DNA: TGTGCCAGTAGTCCGTGGACAGGGAAAGGCACAGATACGCAGTATTTT. The encoded protein is CASSPWTGKGTDTQYF. The variable domain in full, completed from reference TRBV19 and TRBJ2-3, reads DGGITQSPKYLFRKEGQNVTLSCEQNLNHDAMYWYRQDPGQGLRLIYYSQIVNDFQKGDIAEGYSVSREKKESFPLTVTSAQKNPTAFYLCASSPWTGKGTDTQYFGPGTRLTVL.

This chain uses TRBV9 with TRBJ2-5, with a possible D match to TRBD2 (6 bases). The CDR3 spans 16 residues. Trimming shortened V by 0 bases and J by 4 bases, and 16 bases separated the two germline ends. CDR1 is SGDLS and CDR2 is YYNGEE in the germline V gene. CDR3 nucleotides: TGTGCCAGCAGCGTAGGTAGCGGAGGCGGGGTAGAGACCCAGTACTTC. Translated, it gives CASSVGSGGGVETQYF.

The chain employs TRBV5-4 and TRBJ2-1; D ambiguous. The germline V gene has CDR1 SGHNT and CDR2 YYREEE (reference sequence). Trimming removed 2 bases at V and 5 bases at J, with 8 bases between. This CDR3 comprises 13 residues. CDR3 protein: CASSFSRNNEQFF. The CDR3 coding sequence is TGTGCCAGCAGCTTCTCCAGGAACAATGAGCAGTTCTTC. The whole variable domain, filled in from reference TRBV5-4 and TRBJ2-1, reads ETGVTQSPTHLIKTRGQQVTLRCSSQSGHNTVSWYQQALGQGPQFIFQYYREEENGRGNFPPRFSGLQFPNYSSELNVNALELDDSALYLCASSFSRNNEQFFGPGTRLTVL.

The chain employs TRBV18 and TRBJ2-3, with a possible D match to TRBD1 (6 bases). This CDR3 is built from 16 residues. Looked up from germline, CDR1 is KGHSH and CDR2 is LQKENI. V was clipped by 2 bases and J by 2 bases, with 14 bases between them. The CDR3 region is CASSPSQGTSTDTQYF. Written as DNA, the CDR3 is TGTGCCAGCTCACCAAGTCAGGGGACCTCCACAGATACGCAGTATTTT.

The V gene is TRBV4-3, the J gene TRBJ1-3, with D uncertain. This CDR3 region has 14 residues. Deletions cut 6 bases from V and 2 bases from J, with 11 bases between. From germline, CDR1 is LGHNA and CDR2 YSLEER. This chain's CDR3 is CASSSNGAGNTIYF. The DNA of the CDR3 is TGCGCCAGCAGTTCCAATGGAGCTGGAAACACCATATATTTT.

J is TRBJ1-4 and V is TRBV3-1 (or the pseudogene TRBV3-2); D is uncertain. CDR1 and CDR2 from the germline V gene are LGHDT and YNNKEL (reference sequence). Trimming removed 1 base from V and 4 bases from J, with 28 bases in between. The CDR3 extends over 21 amino acids. This CDR3 reads CASSQVRAFRGGARDNEKLFF. Here the CDR3 DNA reads TGTGCCAGCAGCCAAGTTCGAGCATTCCGTGGAGGTGCCCGAGATAATGAAAAACTGTTTTTT.

The rearrangement links TRBV7-9 to TRBJ2-7, with 14 positions matching TRBD2. Per the germline V gene, CDR1 is SEHNR and CDR2 is FQNEAQ (reference sequence). V lost 5 bases, J lost 7 bases, and 10 bases stayed unmatched. The CDR3 totals 16 residues. DNA for the CDR3: TGTGCCAGCAGCCCTTCCGGGACTAGCGGGAGTATTGAGCAGTACTTC. Translated: CASSPSGTSGSIEQYF.

The rearrangement links TRBV7-9 to TRBJ2-1; 10 nucleotides match TRBD2. The germline gives CDR1 SEHNR, CDR2 FQNEAQ (reference sequence). This CDR3 is built from 15 residues. Trimming removed 7 bases from V and 4 bases from J; junction bases left unmatched: 7. The CDR3 here is CASIKAGGTYNEQFF. The CDR3 DNA is TGTGCCAGCATTAAAGCGGGGGGGACTTACAATGAGCAGTTCTTC.

V and J are TRBV7-9 and TRBJ2-3; 11 bases agree with TRBD2. The CDR3 runs to 16 residues. With 5 bases clipped from V and 2 bases from J, the junction kept 6 bases outside the gene matches. Looked up from germline, CDR1 is SEHNR and CDR2 is FQNEAQ (reference sequence). The CDR3 region has the DNA TGTGCCAGCAGCATCGGACTAGCGGGCTCCACAGATACGCAGTATTTT. Its translation is CASSIGLAGSTDTQYF.

The chain links TRBV30 to TRBJ1-5; 11 bases line up with TRBD1. V lost 2 bases to trimming and J lost 5 bases; unmatched junction nucleotides: 2. Per the germline V gene, CDR1 is GTSNPN and CDR2 is SVGIG (reference sequence). The CDR3 loop spans 14 amino acids. DNA for the CDR3: TGTGCCTGGAGTAGGGGACAGGGGGATCAGCCCCAGCATTTT. It codes for CAWSRGQGDQPQHF. The whole variable domain, filled in from reference TRBV30 and TRBJ1-5, reads SQTIHQWPATLVQPVGSPLSLECTVEGTSNPNLYWYRQAAGRGLQLLFYSVGIGQISSEVPQNLSASRPQDRQFILSSKKLLLSDSGFYLCAWSRGQGDQPQHFGDGTRLSIL.

The chain uses TRBV7-9 and TRBJ1-2; D unresolved. This CDR3 region has 13 residues. Per the germline V gene, CDR1 is SEHNR and CDR2 is FQNEAQ (reference sequence). The ends were cut back, 5 bases at V and 5 bases at J, with 12 bases in the middle. The chain's CDR3 is CASSPPTGYGYTF. The CDR3, as DNA: TGTGCCAGCAGCCCCCCTACCGGGTATGGCTACACCTTC. Full variable domain (rest looked up from reference TRBV7-9 and TRBJ1-2): DTGVSQNPRHKITKRGQNVTFRCDPISEHNRLYWYRQTLGQGPEFLTYFQNEAQLEKSRLLSDRFSAERPKGSFSTLEIQRTEQGDSAMYLCASSPPTGYGYTFGSGTRLTVV.

The chain has TRBV9 and TRBJ1-6; D might be TRBD1 (5 bases). The germline V gene has CDR1 SGDLS and CDR2 YYNGEE. This CDR3 has 15 residues. The V end was cut by 3 bases, the J end by 4 bases, with 11 bases between. CDR3 residues: CASSAFGGYNSPLHF. In DNA, the CDR3 is TGTGCCAGCAGCGCCTTCGGGGGATATAATTCACCCCTCCACTTT.

The CDR3 loop reads CASSLWTEINYGYTF. CDR3 in DNA: TGTGCCAGCAGCTTATGGACAGAGATTAACTATGGCTACACCTTC. The J gene is TRBJ1-2, the V gene TRBV5-5, with D possibly being TRBD1 (6 bases). The CDR3 contains 15 residues. Germline V gene sequence: CDR1 SGHKS, CDR2 YYEKEE (reference sequence). Trimming left V 2 bases short and J 1 base short, with 12 bases between.